This T cell receptor beta chain came from a study of blood T cell repertoires in COVID-19. Using immunoSEQ multiplex PCR, the repertoire was profiled, and TCRdb retains in-frame clones only, with some absent. The sample has 250,000 to 300,000 clones; 87% are singletons. Germline CDR1 reads SGHNT; CDR2 reads YYREEE (reference sequence). The V end lost 4 bases, the J end lost 4 bases, and 15 bases lay between the germline ends. The CDR3 runs to 15 residues. Sequenced material: peripheral blood. This clonotype was sampled from a woman aged 50 to 60 who had recovered from COVID-19. The V gene is TRBV5-4, the J gene TRBJ1-5; no clear D gene. CDR3: CASSTGLGENQPQHF. The DNA of the CDR3 is TGTGCCAGCAGCACCGGACTGGGAGAGAATCAGCCCCAGCATTTT.